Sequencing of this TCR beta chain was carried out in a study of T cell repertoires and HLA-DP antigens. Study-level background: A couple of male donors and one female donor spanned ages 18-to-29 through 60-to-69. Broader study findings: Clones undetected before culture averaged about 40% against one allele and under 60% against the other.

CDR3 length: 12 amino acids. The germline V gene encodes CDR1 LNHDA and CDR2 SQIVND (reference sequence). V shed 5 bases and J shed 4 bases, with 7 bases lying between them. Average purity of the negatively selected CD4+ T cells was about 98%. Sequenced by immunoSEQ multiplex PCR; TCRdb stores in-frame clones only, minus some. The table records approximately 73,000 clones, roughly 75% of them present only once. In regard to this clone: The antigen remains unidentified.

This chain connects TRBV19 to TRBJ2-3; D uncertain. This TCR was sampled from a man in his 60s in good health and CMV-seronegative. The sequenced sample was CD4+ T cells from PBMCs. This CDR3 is CASSVRADTQYF. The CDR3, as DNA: TGTGCCAGTAGTGTAAGGGCAGATACGCAGTATTTT.